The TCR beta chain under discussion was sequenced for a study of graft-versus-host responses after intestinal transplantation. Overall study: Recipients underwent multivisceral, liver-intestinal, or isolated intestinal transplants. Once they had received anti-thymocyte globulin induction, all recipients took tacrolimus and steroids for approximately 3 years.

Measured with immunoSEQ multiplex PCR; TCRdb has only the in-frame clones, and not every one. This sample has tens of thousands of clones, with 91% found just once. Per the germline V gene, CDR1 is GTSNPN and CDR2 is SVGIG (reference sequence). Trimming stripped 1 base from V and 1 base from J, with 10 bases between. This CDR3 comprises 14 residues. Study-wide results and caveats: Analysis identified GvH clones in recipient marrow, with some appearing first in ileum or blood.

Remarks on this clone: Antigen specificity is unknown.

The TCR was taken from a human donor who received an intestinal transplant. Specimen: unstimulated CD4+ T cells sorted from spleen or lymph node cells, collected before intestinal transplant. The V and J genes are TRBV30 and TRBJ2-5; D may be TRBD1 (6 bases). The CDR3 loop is CAWSGQGGQETQYF. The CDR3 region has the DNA TGTGCCTGGAGTGGACAAGGGGGCCAAGAGACCCAGTACTTC.